The 24 T cell receptor beta chains below all came from one sample that was sequenced in a study of blood T cells in healthy people across ages. Sample-barcoded 5' priming and a J-beta primer mix drove a second PCR of about 7 to 12 cycles. One entry per CDR3 protein, called by TCRdb with MiXCR from the 5' RACE reads. This table has roughly 570,000 distinct CDR3 sequences, about 25% appearing once. The sample taken for sequencing was blood. The source of these receptors is a woman between 65 and 79 years old in good health.

Turning to this clonotype: Mismatch with germline at one junction end may stem from a read error. The chain uses TRBV14 and TRBJ2-1; a possible D gene is TRBD1 (5 bases). The J call is in doubt because the DNA end fits TRBJ2-4 better. CDR1 and CDR2 from the germline V gene are SGHDN and FVKESK. This CDR3 comprises 12 residues. This CDR3 is CTSSPTFGHQYF. CDR3 in DNA: TGTACCAGCAGCCCGACTTTTGGACATCAGTACTTC.

The chain links TRBV4-3 to TRBJ2-3; TRBD2 aligns across 13 bases. From germline, CDR1 is LGHNA and CDR2 YSLEER. After removal of 1 base from V and 6 bases from J, the junction contained 10 bases not matched to a gene. The CDR3 length is 18 residues. The CDR3 reads CASSQVSTSGGSWDTQYF. CDR3 in DNA: TGCGCCAGCAGCCAAGTTTCGACTAGCGGGGGGAGTTGGGATACGCAGTATTTT.

The table lists this clonotype with a count of one. The V gene is TRBV6-5, the J gene TRBJ2-1; D is possibly TRBD1 or TRBD2 (7 bases each). V lost 2 bases and J 5 bases, leaving 13 bases between the germline ends. The CDR3 is 15 amino acids. Looked up from germline, CDR1 is MNHEY and CDR2 is SVGAGI. For the CDR3, the DNA is TGTGCCAGCAGTTACAGCGGGACAGTCCACAATGAGCAGTTCTTC. This gives the protein CASSYSGTVHNEQFF.

The CDR3, as DNA: TGCAGTGCAAGCCATCCAGGGGGCTCCTACGAGCAGTACTTC. The encoded protein is CSASHPGGSYEQYF. J is TRBJ2-7 and V is TRBV20-1; 7 bases map to TRBD1. This CDR3 spans 14 amino acids. CDR1 and CDR2 (germline): DFQATT, SNEGSKA (reference sequence). With V trimmed by 6 bases and J by 0 bases, 8 bases remained unmatched.

This rearrangement joins TRBV6-6 to TRBJ2-5, with D possibly being TRBD2 (5 bases). Germline V gene lookup returns CDR1 MNHNY and CDR2 SVGAGI (reference sequence). CDR3 length: 11 residues. V gave up 7 bases and J gave up 9 bases, with 12 bases separating them. CDR3 protein: CASNGDRAQYF. As DNA, the CDR3 is TGTGCCAGCAACGGGGATCGGGCCCAGTACTTC.

V usage is TRBV6-1 and J usage is TRBJ2-7; TRBD2 matches at 7 bases. This CDR3 contains 17 residues. The trim removed 5 bases at V and 6 bases at J, leaving 19 bases unmatched. Germline V gives CDR1 MNHNS, CDR2 SASEGT. The CDR3 DNA reads TGTGCCAGCAGTCTCAGAACCGGGACTATTTTAGGATGCGAGCAGTACTTC. Residues: CASSLRTGTILGCEQYF.

This clonotype was detected a few times. V usage is TRBV20-1 and J usage is TRBJ2-3; 8 bases fit TRBD2. The CDR3 covers 15 residues. J was trimmed by 2 bases and V by 4 bases; bases with no gene match: 8. Per germline, CDR1 DFQATT and CDR2 SNEGSKA (reference sequence). CDR3 loop: CSAKMAGGPTDTQYF. DNA for the CDR3: TGCAGTGCTAAGATGGCGGGGGGACCCACAGATACGCAGTATTTT.

This chain joins TRBV5-6 and TRBJ1-1; TRBD1 is a possible D gene (5 bases). V was clipped by 6 bases and J by 1 base, with 25 bases between them. The germline CDR1 and CDR2 sequences are SGHDT and YYEEEE. The CDR3 sequence is 18 residues long. This CDR3 is CASTPRGAVSNRNTEAFF. DNA of the CDR3: TGTGCCAGCACCCCGAGGGGAGCAGTCTCAAATCGGAACACTGAAGCTTTCTTT.

This chain links TRBV24-1 with TRBJ2-5; 9 bases match TRBD2. The last part of the DNA fits TRBJ2-1 better; the J call may be wrong. In germline, CDR1 is KGHDR, CDR2 SFDVKD. The length of the CDR3 is 15 residues. Here the CDR3 DNA reads TGTGCCACCAGTGATTTGCAGCGGGGGGCCGATGAGCAGTTCTTC. Protein product: CATSDLQRGADEQFF.

Note on this clonotype: It may be a read error: a sequence one base away is much more abundant. V and J are TRBV7-9 and TRBJ1-2, with D maybe TRBD1 (5 bases). Germline CDR1 reads SEHNR; CDR2 reads FQNEAQ (reference sequence). CDR3 size: 14 residues. The V end was cut by 5 bases, the J end by 0 bases, with 10 bases between. The CDR3 sequence is CASSPGGSNYGYTF. The DNA of the CDR3 is TGTGCCAGCAGCCCCGGGGGGTCTAACTATGGCTACACCTTC.

A few counts support this clonotype. The chain recombines TRBV7-6 with TRBJ1-1, with TRBD1 as a possible D gene (6 bases). Trimming stripped 5 bases from V and 4 bases from J, with 20 bases between. The CDR3 is 16 amino acids. Germline V gene sequence: CDR1 SGHVS, CDR2 FNYEAQ. The CDR3 region is CASSPLGGSGATEAFF. CDR3 nucleotide sequence: TGTGCCAGCAGCCCCCTCGGGGGGTCAGGGGCCACTGAAGCTTTCTTT.

V and J are TRBV7-2 and TRBJ2-1; 9 bases line up with TRBD1. The ends lost 7 bases at V and 7 bases at J; junction bases unmatched: 8. Per germline, CDR1 SGHTA and CDR2 FQGNSA. The CDR3 spans 14 residues. Written as DNA, the CDR3 is TGTGCCAGCAACCCGGGGACAGGGATTAATGAGCAGTTCTTC. Amino acids: CASNPGTGINEQFF.

This chain links TRBV10-3 with TRBJ1-2; D is ambiguous. In germline, CDR1 is ENHRY, CDR2 SYGVKD. The CDR3 sequence is 15 residues long. Trimming shortened V by 6 bases and J by 4 bases, and 18 bases separated the two germline ends. In DNA form, the CDR3 reads TGTGCCATCAGCGCGAGACTCGGGCAAGGCTATGGCTACACCTTC. It encodes CAISARLGQGYGYTF.

The table lists this clonotype with a count of one. At one end the junction does not follow the germline gene, possibly because of a read error. The genes are TRBV12-3 or TRBV12-4 and TRBJ1-2; 11 bases agree with TRBD1. This CDR3 is built from 16 residues. The CDR3 sequence: CANSSTDRGRNYGYTF. DNA for the CDR3: TGTGCCAACAGTTCCACGGACAGGGGGCGCAACTATGGCTACACCTTC.

The chain carries TRBV29-1 and TRBJ2-2; a weak D match, TRBD1 (6 bases). Germline V gene lookup returns CDR1 SQVTM and CDR2 ANQGSEA. CDR3 length equals 14 residues. Deletions cut 7 bases from V and 4 bases from J, with 16 bases between. The CDR3 loop is CSDLPRGGTGELFF. The CDR3 coding sequence is TGCAGCGATCTCCCCAGGGGTGGCACCGGGGAGCTGTTTTTT.

J is TRBJ2-5 and V is TRBV4-3; 11 positions match TRBD2. The CDR3 runs 14 residues. Germline CDR1 LGHNA, CDR2 YSLEER. J was trimmed by 7 bases and V by 3 bases; bases with no gene match: 4. The CDR3 region is CASSQDLAGGTQYF. CDR3 sequence (DNA): TGCGCCAGCAGCCAGGATCTAGCGGGAGGGACCCAGTACTTC.

The chain uses TRBV28 and TRBJ1-1, with D possibly TRBD1 on 5 matching bases. This CDR3 has 16 amino acids. The V gene lost 4 bases and the J gene lost 1 base, with 16 bases spanning the gap. Looked up from germline, CDR1 is MDHEN and CDR2 is SYDVKM. The CDR3 sequence: CASSSGTPGQNTEAFF. The CDR3 nucleotides are TGTGCCAGCAGTTCCGGGACGCCGGGTCAGAACACTGAAGCTTTCTTT.

CDR3 nucleotide sequence: TGTGCCAGCGGGTCGGACGCAGGGAACAACTATGGCTACACCTTC. As protein: CASGSDAGNNYGYTF. The rearrangement uses TRBV5-6 and TRBJ1-2, with D maybe TRBD1 (5 bases). Per the germline V gene, CDR1 is SGHDT and CDR2 is YYEEEE. Trimming shortened V by 7 bases and J by 2 bases, and 18 bases separated the two germline ends. This CDR3 region has 15 residues.

The genes are TRBV20-1 and TRBJ1-1; tentatively, D is TRBD1 (6 bases). The germline V gene encodes CDR1 DFQATT and CDR2 SNEGSKA (reference sequence). The V and J ends lost 3 bases and 8 bases respectively, with 19 bases between them. CDR3 length: 14 residues. The CDR3 protein is CSARSGGSTGEAFF. Here the CDR3 DNA reads TGCAGTGCTAGGAGTGGGGGCTCGACCGGGGAAGCTTTCTTT.

This clonotype was found a few times. The V call is TRBV7-9, the J call TRBJ2-7; 8 positions agree with TRBD1. The germline gives CDR1 SEHNR, CDR2 FQNEAQ (reference sequence). The CDR3 runs 15 residues. V was clipped by 3 bases and J by 4 bases; unmatched bases: 8. CDR3 protein: CASSFAPGQEYEQYF. For the CDR3, the DNA is TGTGCCAGCAGCTTTGCGCCGGGACAGGAATACGAGCAGTACTTC.

The CDR3 DNA sequence: TGTGCCAGCAGTCGACTGGCGGGAGGGTACACAGATACGCAGTATTTT. The encoded protein is CASSRLAGGYTDTQYF. The rearrangement uses TRBV12-3 or TRBV12-4 and TRBJ2-3; 9 nucleotides line up with TRBD2. The CDR3 covers 16 residues. V lost 5 bases and J lost 2; bases outside the gene matches: 8.

This clonotype has more than one count but fewer than ten. This chain connects TRBV7-2 to TRBJ2-7, with TRBD1 matching 10 bases. This CDR3 comprises 15 residues. CDR1 is SGHTA, CDR2 FQGNSA, per germline. V lost 6 bases to trimming and J lost 6 bases; unmatched junction nucleotides: 11. The CDR3 protein is CASRRTGTGVSEQYF. The CDR3 coding sequence is TGTGCCAGCAGAAGAACCGGGACAGGGGTTTCCGAGCAGTACTTC. The whole variable domain, filled in from reference TRBV7-2 and TRBJ2-7, reads GAGVSQSPSNKVTEKGKDVELRCDPISGHTALYWYRQSLGQGLEFLIYFQGNSAPDKSGLPSDRFSAERTGGSVSTLTIQRTQQEDSAVYLCASRRTGTGVSEQYFGPGTRLTVT.

The chain joins TRBV11-2 to TRBJ2-7; 10 nucleotides line up with TRBD1. The CDR3 length is 14 residues. The germline V gene encodes CDR1 SGHAT and CDR2 FQNNGV. V gave up 7 bases and J gave up 1 base; unmatched junction bases: 4. Written as DNA, the CDR3 is TGTGCCAGCAAGCGGGACAGGGGTTCCTACGAGCAGTACTTC. It encodes CASKRDRGSYEQYF.

This clonotype has more than one count but fewer than ten. The V and J genes are TRBV19 and TRBJ2-7, with D uncertain. The CDR3 contains 14 residues. Germline assignment: CDR1 LNHDA and CDR2 SQIVND (reference sequence). The germline V and J ends were trimmed by 4 bases and 2 bases, with 12 bases remaining between them. CDR3 loop: CASSNIGFPYEQYF. Written as DNA, the CDR3 is TGTGCCAGTAGTAATATCGGCTTTCCCTACGAGCAGTACTTC.